This entry describes one T cell receptor beta chain. The V and J ends lost 2 bases and 7 bases, in that order; junction bases with no gene match: 16. Germline CDR1 MDHEN, CDR2 SYDVKM. This CDR3 has 17 amino acids. Produced via immunoSEQ multiplex PCR; TCRdb's table is partial and in-frame only. Of about 98,000 clones detected, about 91% appear once; the ten largest clones hold approximately 2.2%. This sample stems from a study of T cell changes during pregnancy in multiple sclerosis. The chain uses TRBV28 and TRBJ2-7; TRBD1 agrees at 8 bases. The TCR comes from a female donor in good health, enrolled as a control in a pregnancy study. The sample in question was peripheral blood, obtained after pregnancy. The CDR3 reads CASSLTGGIGQNLEQYF. The CDR3 coding sequence is TGTGCCAGCAGTTTAACAGGGGGGATCGGGCAAAACTTAGAGCAGTACTTC.